This is a list of T cell receptor beta chains from one sample in a study of Graves' ophthalmopathy and Graves' hyperthyroidism. MiXCR was run by TCRdb on the multiplex PCR reads, yielding one entry per CDR3 protein. The repertoire has about 700,000 distinct CDR3 sequences, 40% of them found once; the top ten carry 44%. Sequencing was performed on peripheral blood. These receptors came from an adult man with Graves' ophthalmopathy. The CDR3 runs from the conserved cysteine through the conserved F or W. The D gene is left open where the match is weak. Clone sizes are given selectively: once, few, many, or a class where the clone is expanded.

v_gene	j_gene	abundance	d_gene	len	CDR3aa	CDR3nt
TRBV7-8	TRBJ1-4	NA	NA	14	CASSEGGAGEKLFF	TGTGCCAGCAGTGAGGGGGGGGCTGGGGAAAAACTGTTTTTT
TRBV25-1	TRBJ2-7	NA	NA	15	CASSDSAGQVDEQYF	TGTGCCAGCAGTGATAGTGCCGGACAAGTTGACGAGCAGTACTTC
TRBV20-1	TRBJ2-6	few	TRBD1	17	CSARDFGTGAGANVLTF	TGCAGTGCTAGAGACTTCGGGACAGGGGCTGGGGCCAACGTCCTGACTTTC
TRBV20-1	TRBJ1-1	NA	NA	10	CSARVREAFF	TGCAGTGCTAGGGTCAGGGAAGCTTTCTTT
TRBV29-1	TRBJ2-6	once	TRBD2	12	CSVEDGAGGRIF	TGCAGCGTTGAAGACGGAGCGGGAGGGCGGATTTTC
TRBV25-1	TRBJ2-7	NA	TRBD1	12	CASSPWTGSMYF	TGTGCCAGCAGTCCGTGGACAGGATCTATGTACTTC
TRBV29-1	TRBJ2-7	many	NA	12	CSVVGAGNEQYF	TGCAGCGTTGTGGGGGCAGGGAACGAGCAGTACTTC
TRBV7-9	TRBJ1-2	NA	NA	13	CASSHDFNYGYTF	TGTGCCAGCAGCCATGACTTTAACTATGGCTACACCTTC
TRBV7-8	TRBJ2-7	NA	NA	17	CASSYSIGARVLYEQYF	TGTGCCAGCAGTTACTCGATCGGGGCCAGGGTACTCTACGAGCAGTACTTC
TRBV5-1	TRBJ1-4	few	TRBD1	17	CASSLFPRQGVREKLFF	TGCGCCAGCAGCTTGTTCCCGCGACAGGGAGTTCGTGAAAAACTGTTTTTT
TRBV20-1	TRBJ1-4	NA	NA	17	CSARVDRDTTTNEKLFF	TGCAGTGCTAGAGTCGACCGGGACACAACAACTAATGAAAAACTGTTTTTT
TRBV29-1	TRBJ2-2	many	NA	14	CSVDPTGNTGELFF	TGCAGCGTTGACCCGACAGGGAACACCGGGGAGCTGTTTTTT
TRBV6-1	TRBJ2-5	few	TRBD1	16	CASSYSRDRGEETQYF	TGTGCCAGCAGTTACTCGAGGGACAGGGGGGAAGAGACCCAGTACTTC
TRBV10-3	TRBJ2-5	NA	NA	15	CASSSLQGLQETQYF	TGTGCCAGCAGTTCTCTACAGGGCCTACAAGAGACCCAGTACTTC
TRBV9	TRBJ1-4	NA	TRBD1	13	CASSWDSLGKLFF	TGTGCCAGCAGCTGGGACAGTCTTGGAAAACTGTTTTTT
TRBV7-3	TRBJ2-3	NA	NA	15	CASSLGVGGTDTQYF	TGTGCCAGCAGCTTGGGCGTTGGGGGCACAGATACGCAGTATTTT
TRBV7-8	TRBJ1-1	many	NA	14	CASKEDRLNTEAFF	TGTGCCAGCAAGGAAGACAGGCTGAACACTGAAGCTTTCTTT
TRBV19	TRBJ2-6	few	NA	17	CASSRIGPLTGANVLTF	TGTGCCAGCAGCCGAATCGGGCCCCTAACTGGGGCCAACGTCCTGACTTTC
TRBV19	TRBJ1-5	many	TRBD1	14	CASRLQGADQPQHF	TGTGCCAGTAGGCTACAGGGGGCCGATCAGCCCCAGCATTTT
TRBV5-8	TRBJ2-2	NA	NA	15	CASSSRTTNTGELFF	TGTGCCAGCAGCTCGAGGACAACGAACACCGGGGAGCTGTTTTTT
TRBV19	TRBJ1-1	few	TRBD1	16	CASRPGTVRMNTEAFF	TGTGCCAGTAGACCCGGGACAGTCAGAATGAACACTGAAGCTTTCTTT
TRBV7-9	TRBJ1-4	few	TRBD1	14	CASSPGTAGEKLFF	TGTGCCAGCTCACCAGGGACAGCCGGTGAAAAACTGTTTTTT
TRBV2	TRBJ2-5	NA	TRBD2	15	CASRRTSGGEETQCF	TGTGCCAGCAGGCGGACTAGCGGGGGGGAAGAGACCCAGTGCTTC
TRBV7-2	TRBJ1-3	many	NA	15	CASSFNRNSGNTIYF	TGTGCCAGCAGCTTTAACCGTAACTCTGGAAACACCATATATTTT
TRBV3-1	TRBJ2-7	NA	NA	13	CASSQASRDKLYF	TGTGCCAGCAGCCAAGCGTCAAGGGATAAGCTGTACTTC
TRBV4-3	TRBJ1-1	NA	NA	16	CASSRKTDDMNTEAFF	TGCGCCAGCAGCCGAAAGACTGACGACATGAACACTGAAGCTTTCTTT
TRBV7-9	TRBJ2-5	NA	NA	14	CASSLIQGRETQYF	TGTGCCAGCAGCTTAATACAGGGTAGAGAGACCCAGTACTTC
TRBV19	TRBJ1-4	many	NA	13	CASSRGTNEKLFF	TGTGCCAGTAGCCGGGGGACTAATGAAAAACTGTTTTTT
TRBV7-9	TRBJ1-1	many	NA	14	CASSLEQGSTEAFF	TGTGCCAGCAGCTTAGAACAGGGAAGCACTGAAGCTTTCTTT
TRBV5-1	TRBJ2-7	NA	TRBD1	13	CASSLGGQYEQYF	TGCGCCAGCAGCTTGGGGGGACAGTACGAGCAGTACTTC
TRBV29-1	TRBJ1-3	many	NA	10	CSAMSGIRYF	TGCAGCGCAATGTCAGGGATACGTTATTTT
TRBV11-2	TRBJ2-7	once	NA	17	CASSLDRGRAGGDEQYF	TGTGCCAGCAGCTTAGATAGGGGGCGCGCGGGAGGAGACGAGCAGTACTTC
TRBV10-3	TRBJ1-2	few	NA	13	CASSYRQNYGYTF	TGTGCCAGCAGTTACCGGCAGAACTATGGCTACACCTTC
TRBV29-1	TRBJ2-7	many	NA	15	CSVDIGGPLSYEQYF	TGCAGCGTTGATATTGGGGGACCCCTCTCCTACGAGCAGTACTTC
TRBV25-1	TRBJ2-3	NA	NA	15	CASSFPDSATDTQYF	TGTGCCAGCAGCTTCCCGGACAGTGCCACAGATACGCAGTATTTT
TRBV7-9	TRBJ2-2	NA	TRBD2	15	CASTGVAGATGELFF	TGTGCCAGCACCGGGGTAGCGGGGGCAACCGGGGAGCTGTTTTTT
TRBV7-9	TRBJ2-7	NA	NA	14	CASSISRATYVQYF	TGTGCCAGTAGTATTTCCAGGGCCACCTACGTGCAGTACTTC